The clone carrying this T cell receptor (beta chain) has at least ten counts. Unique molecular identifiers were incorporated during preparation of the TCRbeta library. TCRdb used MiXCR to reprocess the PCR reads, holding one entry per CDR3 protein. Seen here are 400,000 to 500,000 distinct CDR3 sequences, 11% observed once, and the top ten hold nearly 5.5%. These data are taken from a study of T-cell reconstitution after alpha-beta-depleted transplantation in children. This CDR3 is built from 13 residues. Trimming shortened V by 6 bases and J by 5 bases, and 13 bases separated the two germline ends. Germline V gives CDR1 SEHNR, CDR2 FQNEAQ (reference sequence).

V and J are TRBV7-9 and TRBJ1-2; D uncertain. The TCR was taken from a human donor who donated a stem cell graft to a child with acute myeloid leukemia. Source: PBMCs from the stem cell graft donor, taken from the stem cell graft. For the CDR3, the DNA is TGTGCCAGCAGAGGCATCTCCGTTTATGGCTACACCTTC. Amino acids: CASRGISVYGYTF.